This T cell receptor (beta chain) was sequenced for a study of control samples from healthy donors and cancer patients. With V trimmed by 6 bases and J by 1 base, 3 bases remained unmatched. CDR3 size: 16 residues. From germline, CDR1 is MDHEN and CDR2 SYDVKM. Profiled with immunoSEQ multiplex PCR; TCRdb holds only in-frame clones, not every one. The sample includes 400,000 to 450,000 clones, 90% seen only once; the top ten take 5% to 7%. Sequences were obtained from PBMCs. The TCR originated in a man in his forties with head and neck cancer. The V call is TRBV28, the J call TRBJ2-1; the match to TRBD2 covers 13 bases. The CDR3 sequence: CASRWTSGGSYNEQFF. The CDR3 DNA follows: TGTGCCAGCAGGTGGACTAGCGGGGGATCCTACAATGAGCAGTTCTTC.